These 17 T cell receptor beta chains came from one sample sequenced in a study of T-cell memory formation after mild COVID-19 listed by TCRdb under 2021. Libraries were constructed by 5' RACE. The sequencer was an Illumina NovaSeq 6000. TCRdb passed the public sequencing reads through fastp at Q25 and MiXCR, retaining productive beta sequences. Under each unique CDR3 protein, matching rows form one entry showing the most common genes and DNA. Present in this sample are 550,000 to 600,000 distinct CDR3 sequences, around 16% of which were seen just once. Roughly 7.8% of the sample rests with the top ten. Sequenced sample: PBMCs or a T cell subset sorted from them (not recorded which). These receptors were collected from an adult woman who had mild COVID-19 (a few samples of this study predate the infection). The sample titles of this study are shuffled in the database, so cell type and time point are left out; the donor was told from shared clones.

This clonotype was counted only a few times. In nucleotides, the CDR3 is TGCGCCAGCAGCCACGGACTAGCGGGAGATCGAGGCACAGATACGCAGTATTTT. Its protein product is CASSHGLAGDRGTDTQYF. The J gene is TRBJ2-3, the V gene TRBV4-1, with 13 bases aligning to TRBD2. Germline V gene sequence: CDR1 MGHRA, CDR2 YSYEKL. Germline trimming cut 3 bases from V and 1 base from J; bases unmatched to any gene: 7. This CDR3 region has 18 residues.

The gene calls are TRBV7-8 and TRBJ2-1; 11 nucleotides line up with TRBD2. The junction had 10 bases not matched to a gene; V was cut back by 0 bases and J by 9 bases. The CDR3 contains 17 residues. Per the germline V gene, CDR1 is SGHVS and CDR2 is FQNEAQ. CDR3 sequence (DNA): TGTGCCAGCAGCTTAGCGAGGGGACTAGCGGTTGGGGTTGAGCAGTTCTTC. Translation gives CASSLARGLAVGVEQFF.

V is TRBV3-1 and J is TRBJ2-7; the D is unclear. V was clipped by 1 base and J by 0 bases, with 7 bases between them. CDR3 length: 14 amino acids. Germline V gives CDR1 LGHDT, CDR2 YNNKEL (reference sequence). The CDR3 region is CASSQGSHSYEQYF. The CDR3, as DNA: TGTGCCAGCAGCCAAGGAAGCCACTCCTACGAGCAGTACTTC.

The table lists this clonotype with a few counts. The chain uses TRBV20-1 and TRBJ2-1; no clear D gene. Germline V gene lookup returns CDR1 DFQATT and CDR2 SNEGSKA (reference sequence). The CDR3 totals 13 residues. V gave up 1 base and J gave up 7 bases, with 11 bases separating them. Here the CDR3 reads CSARGRLRNEQFF. The CDR3 DNA reads as TGCAGTGCTAGAGGAAGGCTGCGGAATGAGCAGTTCTTC.

This clonotype was seen a handful of times. The rearrangement uses TRBV15 and TRBJ2-3; 10 bases are a match to TRBD1. This CDR3 region has 15 residues. Trimming removed 1 base from V and 6 bases from J; junction bases left unmatched: 4. Germline V gene data show CDR1 as LNHNV and CDR2 as YYDKDF (reference sequence). The CDR3 nucleotides are TGTGCCACCAGCAGAGCGGGGACAGGGGCGGATACGCAGTATTTT. Translating it yields CATSRAGTGADTQYF.

The V gene is TRBV10-3, the J gene TRBJ2-1; tentative D call: TRBD1 (6 bases). CDR1 and CDR2 from the germline V gene are ENHRY and SYGVKD. The CDR3 spans 13 residues. V was trimmed by 5 bases and J by 12 bases, leaving 17 bases between them. CDR3 in DNA: TGTGCCATCAGTTGGGACAACCAGCTGGGGCAGTTCTTC. Its protein product is CAISWDNQLGQFF.

The gene calls are TRBV5-5 and TRBJ1-5; a possible D gene is TRBD1 (5 bases). Looked up from germline, CDR1 is SGHKS and CDR2 is YYEKEE (reference sequence). The CDR3 consists of 15 residues. V was pared by 5 bases and J by 6 bases, with 18 bases between. Here the CDR3 reads CASSGQAAGGQPQHF. CDR3 nucleotides: TGTGCCAGCAGTGGGCAAGCGGCTGGGGGTCAGCCCCAGCATTTT.

There are a few counts of this clonotype. The rearrangement joins TRBV20-1 to TRBJ1-2; D gene ambiguous. This CDR3 has 12 residues. Germline V CDR1 and CDR2: DFQATT, SNEGSKA (reference sequence). Between the trimmed V and J ends, which lost 3 bases and 4 bases, there was a span of 9 bases. The CDR3 region is CSARGKGYGYTF. In DNA form, the CDR3 reads TGCAGTGCTAGGGGCAAAGGCTATGGCTACACCTTC.

This clonotype was detected a few times. This chain links TRBV14 with TRBJ2-7; weak D call: TRBD1 (6 bases). Per germline, CDR1 SGHDN and CDR2 FVKESK. V lost 5 bases and J 0 bases, leaving 14 bases between the germline ends. This CDR3 has 15 residues. The CDR3 region has the DNA TGTGCCAGCAGCTTCCGGACAGCTCCCTCCTACGAGCAGTACTTC. Translation gives CASSFRTAPSYEQYF.

This clonotype was picked up a small number of times. The chain uses TRBV9 and TRBJ2-5, with 8 bases aligning to TRBD2. Germline V CDR1 and CDR2: SGDLS, YYNGEE. Germline trimming cut 2 bases from V and 2 bases from J; bases unmatched to any gene: 8. The CDR3 covers 16 residues. The CDR3 sequence is CASSVSGASGQETQYF. The DNA of the CDR3 is TGTGCCAGCAGCGTTAGCGGGGCTAGCGGTCAAGAGACCCAGTACTTC.

This clonotype was seen more than once but under ten times. The chain uses TRBV30 and TRBJ2-5; TRBD1 matches at 9 bases. The CDR3 runs 14 residues. The ends lost 2 bases at V and 5 bases at J; junction bases unmatched: 6. Per the germline V gene, CDR1 is GTSNPN and CDR2 is SVGIG (reference sequence). Written as DNA, the CDR3 is TGTGCCTGGAGTAAAGGGACAGGGTTTGAGACCCAGTACTTC. The encoded protein is CAWSKGTGFETQYF.

This clonotype was counted only a few times. V and J are TRBV27 and TRBJ2-7; 7 bases match TRBD2. Germline assignment: CDR1 MNHEY and CDR2 SMNVEV (reference sequence). Losses at the gene ends were 5 bases for V and 6 bases for J; bases not matched to a gene: 13. This CDR3 spans 15 amino acids. CDR3 in DNA: TGTGCCAGCAGTCACGGGCGGGAGTTCCCCTTCGAGCAGTACTTC. Translating it yields CASSHGREFPFEQYF.

This clonotype was picked up a small number of times. This chain connects TRBV5-1 to TRBJ1-2, with D possibly matching TRBD1 (5 bases). V lost 0 bases, J lost 8 bases, and 11 bases lay in between. There are 13 residues in the CDR3. Per germline, CDR1 SGHRS and CDR2 YFSETQ. DNA for the CDR3: TGCGCCAGCAGCTTGGGCCAGGGAGAGGGCTACACCTTC. It specifies CASSLGQGEGYTF.

This clonotype was recorded a few times. The J gene is TRBJ2-2, the V gene TRBV13; 9 positions match TRBD1. The V and J ends lost 5 bases and 1 base, in that order; junction bases with no gene match: 8. Germline CDR1 is PRHDT and CDR2 is FYEKMQ (reference sequence). The CDR3 loop spans 17 amino acids. The CDR3 reads CASSRGQGLRNTGELFF. For the CDR3, the DNA is TGTGCCAGCAGCCGGGGACAGGGTCTTCGGAACACCGGGGAGCTGTTTTTT. The full variable domain, its missing parts supplied by reference TRBV13 and TRBJ2-2, is AAGVIQSPRHLIKEKRETATLKCYPIPRHDTVYWYQQGPGQDPQFLISFYEKMQSDKGSIPDRFSAQQFSDYHSELNMSSLELGDSALYFCASSRGQGLRNTGELFFGEGSRLTVL.

In its sample, this clonotype was seen a few times. The gene calls are TRBV7-3 and TRBJ2-6; 9 positions match TRBD2. Losses at the gene ends were 5 bases for V and 0 bases for J; bases not matched to a gene: 5. The CDR3 runs 17 residues. Germline CDR1 reads SGHTA; CDR2 reads FQGTGA. CDR3 bases: TGTGCCAGCAGCCAGACTAGCGGCCACTCTGGGGCCAACGTCCTGACTTTC. As protein: CASSQTSGHSGANVLTF.

This chain joins TRBV29-1 and TRBJ2-1; weak D call: TRBD1 (5 bases). V was clipped by 7 bases and J by 7 bases, with 11 bases between them. The V gene's germline CDR1 is SQVTM and CDR2 ANQGSEA. The CDR3 extends over 11 amino acids. CDR3 residues: CSAAKGNEQFF. CDR3 bases: TGCAGCGCAGCCAAGGGGAATGAGCAGTTCTTC.

This clonotype was picked up a small number of times. The DNA for the CDR3 is TGTGCCAGCAGCTTTTCAGGCACCCTTGGGGATGAGCAGTTCTTC. Protein product: CASSFSGTLGDEQFF. The chain combines TRBV7-9 with TRBJ2-1; D is unclear. CDR1 SEHNR and CDR2 FQNEAQ come from the germline V gene (reference sequence). Trimming took 3 bases from V and 8 from J, leaving 17 bases between them. The CDR3 covers 15 residues.